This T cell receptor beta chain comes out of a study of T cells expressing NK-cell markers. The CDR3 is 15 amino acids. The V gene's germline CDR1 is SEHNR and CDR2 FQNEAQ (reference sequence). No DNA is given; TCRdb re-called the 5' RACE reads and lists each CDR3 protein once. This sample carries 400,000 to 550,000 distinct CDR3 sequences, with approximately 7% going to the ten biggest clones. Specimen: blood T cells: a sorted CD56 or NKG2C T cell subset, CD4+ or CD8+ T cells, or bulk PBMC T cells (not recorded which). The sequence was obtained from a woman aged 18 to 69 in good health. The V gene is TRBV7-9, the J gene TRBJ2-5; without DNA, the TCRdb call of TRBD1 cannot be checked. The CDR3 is CASSIRDRAYETQYF.